This T cell receptor (beta chain) was captured in a study of identical twins. Concerning this clonotype: Its antigen is still unknown. A read error is possible here, since a much larger clone lies one base away.

Study conclusions and caveats: Modeled out-of-frame TCR alpha sharing in monozygotic twins fell below observed levels. The abundant beta clonotypes from cord blood had fewer insertions, and memory repertoires had none of this. For out-of-frame alpha sequences shared by twins, low generation probability was in excess.

Via MiXCR, TCRdb re-called the 5' RACE reads, giving one row per CDR3 protein. The top ten clones hold under 9.5% of a sample with more than 350,000 distinct CDR3 sequences, about 9% of them seen once. The clonotype comes from a woman in her 50s in good health. Sequenced input: naive T cells sorted from blood.

The CDR3 DNA follows: TGTGCCAGCAGTTACTCGAGCTTGGGTTTGAGTGTCTACAATGACCAGTTCTTC. It is translated as CASSYSSLGLSVYNDQFF. The chain couples TRBV6-5 to TRBJ2-1; no definite D call. The CDR3 length is 18 residues. Per the germline V gene, CDR1 is MNHEY and CDR2 is SVGAGI.